The 9 T cell receptor beta chains in this list originate from one sample, sequenced in a study of T cell changes during pregnancy in multiple sclerosis. TCRdb's table, derived via immunoSEQ multiplex PCR, lists solely in-frame clones and lacks some. This table holds some 68,000 clones, about 91% found once. The sequenced sample was peripheral blood, obtained in the second trimester of pregnancy. These receptors all stem from a female donor in good health, enrolled as a control in a pregnancy study.

This chain connects TRBV6-5 to TRBJ2-1; D is possibly TRBD2 (6 bases). This CDR3 contains 12 residues. V lost 7 bases to trimming and J lost 3 bases, with 7 bases between them. The germline V gene encodes CDR1 MNHEY and CDR2 SVGAGI. CDR3 bases: TGTGCCAGCACAGCGGGCTACAATGAGCAGTTCTTC. Translating gives CASTAGYNEQFF.

The V call is TRBV7-6, the J call TRBJ2-1, with 8 bases that match TRBD2. Trimming removed 1 base from V and 1 base from J; junction bases left unmatched: 6. The CDR3 extends over 17 amino acids. Germline CDR1 reads SGHVS; CDR2 reads FNYEAQ. Here the CDR3 DNA reads TGTGCCAGCAGCTTAGAGCCTAGCGGGCTATCCTACAATGAGCAGTTCTTC. As protein: CASSLEPSGLSYNEQFF.

The CDR3 DNA reads as TGTGCCAGCAGCGTGACAGGGGTCTCCGGGGAGCTGTTTTTT. Its translation is CASSVTGVSGELFF. The chain carries TRBV9 and TRBJ2-2; TRBD1 matches at 8 bases. The ends lost 2 bases at V and 6 bases at J; junction bases unmatched: 3. CDR3 length equals 14 residues. Germline V gene data show CDR1 as SGDLS and CDR2 as YYNGEE. Supplemented by reference TRBV9 and TRBJ2-2, the full variable domain reads DSGVTQTPKHLITATGQRVTLRCSPRSGDLSVYWYQQSLDQGLQFLIQYYNGEERAKGNILERFSAQQFPDLHSELNLSSLELGDSALYFCASSVTGVSGELFFGEGSRLTVL.

The chain uses TRBV29-1 and TRBJ2-5; 8 positions match TRBD1. The CDR3 extends over 14 amino acids. V was pared by 6 bases and J by 4 bases, with 10 bases of the junction left unmatched. Germline lookup yields CDR1 SQVTM and CDR2 ANQGSEA. The CDR3 here is CSVGRTGILETQYF. The CDR3 DNA reads as TGCAGCGTGGGCCGGACAGGGATCTTAGAGACCCAGTACTTC.

The chain combines TRBV9 with TRBJ2-3; TRBD2 agrees at 10 bases. The CDR3 is 13 residues long. From germline, CDR1 is SGDLS and CDR2 YYNGEE. V dropped 8 bases and J dropped 4; count of bases not matched to a gene: 4. The CDR3 spells CARVSGRADTQYF. As DNA, the CDR3 is TGTGCCAGAGTAAGCGGGAGGGCAGATACGCAGTATTTT.

The chain joins TRBV5-1 to TRBJ1-1; 10 nucleotides align to TRBD1. This CDR3 spans 14 amino acids. Trimming took 6 bases from V and 7 from J; bases not matched to a gene: 9. Germline assignment: CDR1 SGHRS and CDR2 YFSETQ. CDR3 protein: CASIPTGGSIEAFF. DNA of the CDR3: TGCGCCAGCATCCCGACAGGGGGCTCCATTGAAGCTTTCTTT.

The rearrangement links TRBV4-2 to TRBJ2-5, with D possibly TRBD2 on 6 matching bases. The germline CDR1 and CDR2 sequences are LGHNA and YNFKEQ. V lost 0 bases, J lost 3 bases, and 8 bases lay in between. There are 14 residues in the CDR3. The CDR3 nucleotides are TGTGCCAGCAGCCAAGATAGGAGGGAAGAGACCCAGTACTTC. This gives the protein CASSQDRREETQYF.

The V call is TRBV29-1, the J call TRBJ2-7; D possibly corresponds to TRBD1 (5 bases). The CDR3 loop spans 16 amino acids. The V end lost 4 bases, the J end lost 5 bases, and 24 bases lay between the germline ends. The germline V gene encodes CDR1 SQVTM and CDR2 ANQGSEA. The CDR3 DNA reads as TGCAGCGTTGTAAGCCTAGGTCCAGGGTCAGTTCACGAGCAGTACTTC. This sequence encodes CSVVSLGPGSVHEQYF.

This chain uses TRBV25-1 with TRBJ1-1; D is undetermined. The V gene's germline CDR1 is MGHDK and CDR2 SYGVNS. The CDR3 is 12 amino acids. V was trimmed by 1 base and J by 9 bases, leaving 9 bases between them. In DNA, the CDR3 is TGTGCCAGCAGTGAATTCGACTCGCAAGCTTTCTTT. This encodes CASSEFDSQAFF.